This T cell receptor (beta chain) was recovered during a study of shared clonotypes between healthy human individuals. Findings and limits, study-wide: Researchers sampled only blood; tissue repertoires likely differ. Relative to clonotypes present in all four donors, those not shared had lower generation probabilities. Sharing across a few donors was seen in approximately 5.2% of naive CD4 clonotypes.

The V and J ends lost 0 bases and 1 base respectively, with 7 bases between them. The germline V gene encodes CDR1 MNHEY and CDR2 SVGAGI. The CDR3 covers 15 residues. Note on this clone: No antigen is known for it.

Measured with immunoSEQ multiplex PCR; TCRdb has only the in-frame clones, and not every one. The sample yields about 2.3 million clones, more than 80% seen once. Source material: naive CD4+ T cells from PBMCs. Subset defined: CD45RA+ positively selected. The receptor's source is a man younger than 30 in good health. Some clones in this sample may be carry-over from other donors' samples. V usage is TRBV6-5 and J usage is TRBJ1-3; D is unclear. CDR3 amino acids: CASSYSSGSGNTIYF. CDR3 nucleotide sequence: TGTGCCAGCAGTTACTCGAGTGGGTCTGGAAACACCATATATTTT.